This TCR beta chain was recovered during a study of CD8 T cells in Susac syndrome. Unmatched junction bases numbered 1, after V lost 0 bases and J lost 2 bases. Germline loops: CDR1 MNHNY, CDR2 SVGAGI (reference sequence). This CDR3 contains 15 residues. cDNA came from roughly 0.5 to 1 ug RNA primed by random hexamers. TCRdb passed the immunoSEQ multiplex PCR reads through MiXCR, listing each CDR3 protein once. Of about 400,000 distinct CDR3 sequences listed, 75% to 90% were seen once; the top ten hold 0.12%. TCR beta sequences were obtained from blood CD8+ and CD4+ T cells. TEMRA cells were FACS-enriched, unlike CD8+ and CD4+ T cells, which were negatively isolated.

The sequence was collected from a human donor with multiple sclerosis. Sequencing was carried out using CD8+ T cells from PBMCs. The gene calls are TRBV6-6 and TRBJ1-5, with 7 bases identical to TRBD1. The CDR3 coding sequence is TGTGCCAGCAGTTACTCAGGGGGCCGCAATCAGCCCCAGCATTTT. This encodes CASSYSGGRNQPQHF.